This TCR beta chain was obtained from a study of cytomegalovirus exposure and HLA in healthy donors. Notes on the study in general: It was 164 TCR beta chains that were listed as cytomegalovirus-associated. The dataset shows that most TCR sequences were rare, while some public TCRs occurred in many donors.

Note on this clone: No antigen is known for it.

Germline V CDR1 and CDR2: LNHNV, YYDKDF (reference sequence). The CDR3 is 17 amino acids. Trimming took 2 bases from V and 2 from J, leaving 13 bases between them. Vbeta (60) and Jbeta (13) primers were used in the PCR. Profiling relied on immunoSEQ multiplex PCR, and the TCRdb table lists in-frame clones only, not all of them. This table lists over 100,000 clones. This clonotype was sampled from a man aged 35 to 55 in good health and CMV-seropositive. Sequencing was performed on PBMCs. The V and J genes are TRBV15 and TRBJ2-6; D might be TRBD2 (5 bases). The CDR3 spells CATSRSRDVAGANVLTF. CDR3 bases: TGTGCCACCAGCAGAAGCCGGGATGTGGCTGGGGCCAACGTCCTGACTTTC. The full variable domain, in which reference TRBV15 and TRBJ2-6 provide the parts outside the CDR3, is DAMVIQNPRYQVTQFGKPVTLSCSQTLNHNVMYWYQQKSSQAPKLLFHYYDKDFNNEADTPDNFQSRRPNTSFCFLDIRSPGLGDTAMYLCATSRSRDVAGANVLTFGAGSRLTVL.